Included here is one T cell receptor (beta chain) sequence, with context. Its specificity is unknown. Clones were read by immunoSEQ multiplex PCR, and TCRdb kept only the in-frame ones, dropping some. The sample carries roughly 28,000 clones, 70% to 90% recorded once. This entry comes from a study of graft-versus-host responses after intestinal transplantation. Study results and limitations: Early after transplant, HvG clones declined as circulating GvH clones peaked. Allografts carried high graft-versus-host to host-versus-graft clonal ratios in patients having graft-donor T cell macrochimerism.

The ends were cut back, 6 bases at V and 6 bases at J, with 29 bases in the middle. This CDR3 spans 19 amino acids. CDR1 and CDR2 from the germline V gene are SGHAT and FQNNGV. The TCR comes from a human patient who received an intestinal transplant, so some T cells may come from the graft donor. The starting material was PBMCs, obtained about 15 months after intestinal transplantation. This chain links TRBV11-2 with TRBJ2-2; D possibly uses TRBD1 or TRBD2 (5 bases each). The CDR3 sequence: CASSSPRGGQGRGPGELFF. CDR3 sequence (DNA): TGTGCCAGCAGTTCCCCCCGGGGCGGGCAGGGAAGGGGACCCGGGGAGCTGTTTTTT.